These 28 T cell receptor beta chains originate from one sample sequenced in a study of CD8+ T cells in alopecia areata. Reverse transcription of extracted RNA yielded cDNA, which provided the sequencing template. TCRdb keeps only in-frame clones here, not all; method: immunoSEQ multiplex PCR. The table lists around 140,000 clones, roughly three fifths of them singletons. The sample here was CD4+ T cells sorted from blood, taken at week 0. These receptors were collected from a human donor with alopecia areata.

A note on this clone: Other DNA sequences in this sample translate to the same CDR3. Here the CDR3 reads CASSKEQGSGNTIYF. As DNA, the CDR3 is TGTGCCAGCAGTAAAGAACAGGGTTCTGGAAACACCATATATTTT. This chain joins TRBV2 and TRBJ1-3; D might be TRBD1 (6 bases). The CDR3 is made up of 15 amino acids. Germline V gene sequence: CDR1 SNHLY, CDR2 FYNNEI. V was shortened by 5 bases and J by 1 base, with 12 bases between the two germline ends.

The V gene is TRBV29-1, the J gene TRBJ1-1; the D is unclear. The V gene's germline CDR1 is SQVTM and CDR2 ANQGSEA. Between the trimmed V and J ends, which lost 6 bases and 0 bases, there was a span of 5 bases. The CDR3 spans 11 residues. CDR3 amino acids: CSVTVNTEAFF. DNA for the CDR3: TGCAGCGTAACAGTGAACACTGAAGCTTTCTTT.

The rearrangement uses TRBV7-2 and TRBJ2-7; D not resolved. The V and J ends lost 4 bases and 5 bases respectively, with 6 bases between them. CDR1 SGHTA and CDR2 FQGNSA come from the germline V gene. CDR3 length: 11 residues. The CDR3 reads CASSSLDEQYF. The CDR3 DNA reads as TGTGCCAGCAGCTCTTTGGACGAGCAGTACTTC.

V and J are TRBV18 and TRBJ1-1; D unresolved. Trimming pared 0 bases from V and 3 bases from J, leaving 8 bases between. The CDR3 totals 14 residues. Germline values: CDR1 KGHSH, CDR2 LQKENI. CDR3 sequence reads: CASSPPSSYTEAFF. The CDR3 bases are TGTGCCAGCTCACCACCGAGCAGTTACACTGAAGCTTTCTTT. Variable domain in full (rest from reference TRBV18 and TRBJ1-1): NAGVMQNPRHLVRRRGQEARLRCSPMKGHSHVYWYRQLPEEGLKFMVYLQKENIIDESGMPKERFSAEFPKEGPSILRIQQVVRGDSAAYFCASSPPSSYTEAFFGQGTRLTVV.

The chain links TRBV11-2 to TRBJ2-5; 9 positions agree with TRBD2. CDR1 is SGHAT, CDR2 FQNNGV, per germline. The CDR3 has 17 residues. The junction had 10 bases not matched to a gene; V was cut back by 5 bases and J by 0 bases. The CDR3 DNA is TGTGCCAGCAGCCCCCGCGTGCGGGGGGGGTACCAAGAGACCCAGTACTTC. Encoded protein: CASSPRVRGGYQETQYF.

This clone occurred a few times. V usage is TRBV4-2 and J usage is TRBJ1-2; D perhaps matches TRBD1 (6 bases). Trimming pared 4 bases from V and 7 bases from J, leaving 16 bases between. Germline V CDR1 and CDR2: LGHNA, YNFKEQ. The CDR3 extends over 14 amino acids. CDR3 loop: CASSRNTQGSGYTF. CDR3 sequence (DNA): TGTGCCAGCAGCCGAAATACACAGGGCTCTGGCTACACCTTC.

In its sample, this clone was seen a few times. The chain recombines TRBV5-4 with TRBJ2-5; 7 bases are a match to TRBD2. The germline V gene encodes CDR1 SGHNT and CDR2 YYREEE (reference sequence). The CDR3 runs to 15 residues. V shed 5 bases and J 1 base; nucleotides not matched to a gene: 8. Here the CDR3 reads CASRHISGGQETQYF. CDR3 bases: TGTGCCAGCAGGCATATATCGGGGGGCCAAGAGACCCAGTACTTC.

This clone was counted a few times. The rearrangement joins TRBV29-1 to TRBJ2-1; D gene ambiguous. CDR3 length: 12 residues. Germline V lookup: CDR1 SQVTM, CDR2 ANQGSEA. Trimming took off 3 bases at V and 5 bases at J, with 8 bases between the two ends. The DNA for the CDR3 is TGCAGCGTTGACGGGCGGAACAATGAGCAGTTCTTC. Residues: CSVDGRNNEQFF.

CDR3 DNA: TGTGCCAGCAGTCGACAGTACAATGAGCAGTTCTTC. It specifies CASSRQYNEQFF. This chain uses TRBV6-6 with TRBJ2-1; D perhaps matches TRBD1 (5 bases). Germline CDR1 MNHNY, CDR2 SVGAGI (reference sequence). The V and J ends lost 5 bases and 4 bases respectively, with 6 bases between them. This CDR3 has 12 residues.

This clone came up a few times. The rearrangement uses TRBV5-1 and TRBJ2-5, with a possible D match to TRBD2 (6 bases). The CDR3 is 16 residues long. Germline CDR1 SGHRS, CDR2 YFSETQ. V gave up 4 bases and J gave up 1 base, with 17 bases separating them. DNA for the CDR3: TGCGCCAGCAGCCCTGCTGGAGGGCTGATCCAAGAGACCCAGTACTTC. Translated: CASSPAGGLIQETQYF.

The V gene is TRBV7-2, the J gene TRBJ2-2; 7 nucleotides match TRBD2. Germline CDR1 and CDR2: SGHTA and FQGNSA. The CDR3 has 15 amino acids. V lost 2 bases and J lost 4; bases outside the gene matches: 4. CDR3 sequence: CASSLYPSGTGELFF. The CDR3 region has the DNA TGTGCCAGCAGCTTATATCCTAGCGGCACCGGGGAGCTGTTTTTT.

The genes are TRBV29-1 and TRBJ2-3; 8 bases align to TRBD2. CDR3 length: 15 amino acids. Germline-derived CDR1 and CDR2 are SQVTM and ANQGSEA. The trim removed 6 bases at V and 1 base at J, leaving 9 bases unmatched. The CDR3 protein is CSVPRASGRTDTQYF. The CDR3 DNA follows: TGCAGCGTCCCCAGGGCTAGCGGGCGCACAGATACGCAGTATTTT.

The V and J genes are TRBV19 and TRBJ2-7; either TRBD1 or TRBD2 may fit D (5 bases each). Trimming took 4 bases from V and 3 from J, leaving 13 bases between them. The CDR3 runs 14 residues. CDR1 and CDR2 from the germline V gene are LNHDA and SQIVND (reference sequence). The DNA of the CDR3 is TGTGCCAGTAGTAAACGGGACGGAGTCTACGAGCAGTACTTC. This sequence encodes CASSKRDGVYEQYF. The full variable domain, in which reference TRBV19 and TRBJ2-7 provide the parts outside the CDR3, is DGGITQSPKYLFRKEGQNVTLSCEQNLNHDAMYWYRQDPGQGLRLIYYSQIVNDFQKGDIAEGYSVSREKKESFPLTVTSAQKNPTAFYLCASSKRDGVYEQYFGPGTRLTVT.

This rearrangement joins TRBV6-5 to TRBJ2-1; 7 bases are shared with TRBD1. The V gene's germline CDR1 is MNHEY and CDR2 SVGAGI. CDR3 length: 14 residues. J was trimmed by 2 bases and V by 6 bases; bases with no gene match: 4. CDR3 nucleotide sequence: TGTGCCAGCAGACAGGGACAGACCTACAATGAGCAGTTCTTC. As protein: CASRQGQTYNEQFF.

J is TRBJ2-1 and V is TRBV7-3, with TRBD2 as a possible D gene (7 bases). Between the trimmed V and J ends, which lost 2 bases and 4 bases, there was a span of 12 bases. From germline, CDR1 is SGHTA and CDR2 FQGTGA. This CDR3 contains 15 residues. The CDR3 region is CASSLAGGPYNEQFF. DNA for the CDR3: TGTGCCAGCAGCTTAGCCGGGGGGCCGTACAATGAGCAGTTCTTC. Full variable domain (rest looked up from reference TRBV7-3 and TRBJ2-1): GAGVSQTPSNKVTEKGKYVELRCDPISGHTALYWYRQSLGQGPEFLIYFQGTGAADDSGLPNDRFFAVRPEGSVSTLKIQRTERGDSAVYLCASSLAGGPYNEQFFGPGTRLTVL.

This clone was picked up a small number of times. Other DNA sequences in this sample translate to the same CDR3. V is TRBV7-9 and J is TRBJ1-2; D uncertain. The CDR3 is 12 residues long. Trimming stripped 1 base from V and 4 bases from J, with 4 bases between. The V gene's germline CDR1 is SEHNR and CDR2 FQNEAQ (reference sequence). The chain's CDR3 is CASSLDSYGYTF. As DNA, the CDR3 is TGTGCCAGCAGCTTAGATTCCTATGGCTACACCTTC.

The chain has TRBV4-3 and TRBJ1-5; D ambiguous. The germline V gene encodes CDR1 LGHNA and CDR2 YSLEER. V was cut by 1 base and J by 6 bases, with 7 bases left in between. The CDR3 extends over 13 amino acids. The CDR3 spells CASSQAMGQPQHF. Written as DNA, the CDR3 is TGCGCCAGCAGCCAAGCAATGGGTCAGCCCCAGCATTTT.

The CDR3 DNA sequence: TGTGCCACCAGCAGAGGCCTCGGGACAGTCGGCGGGGAGCTGTTTTTT. It specifies CATSRGLGTVGGELFF. V is TRBV15 and J is TRBJ2-2; 7 bases align to TRBD1. The CDR3 spans 16 residues. V shed 1 base and J 7 bases; nucleotides not matched to a gene: 9. The germline V gene has CDR1 LNHNV and CDR2 YYDKDF (reference sequence).

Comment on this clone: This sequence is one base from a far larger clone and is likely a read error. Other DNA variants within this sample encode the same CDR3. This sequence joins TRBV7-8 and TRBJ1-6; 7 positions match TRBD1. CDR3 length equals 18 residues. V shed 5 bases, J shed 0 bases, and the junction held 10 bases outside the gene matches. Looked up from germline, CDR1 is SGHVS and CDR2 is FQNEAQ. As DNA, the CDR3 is TGTGCCAGCAGCCTATCAGCAGGGGGGAGCTCCTATAATTCACCCCTCCACTTT. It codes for CASSLSAGGSSYNSPLHF. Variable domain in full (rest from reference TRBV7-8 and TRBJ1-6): GAGVSQSPRYKVAKRGQDVALRCDPISGHVSLFWYQQALGQGPEFLTYFQNEAQLDKSGLPSDRFFAERPEGSVSTLKIQRTQQEDSAVYLCASSLSAGGSSYNSPLHFGNGTRLTVT.

The CDR3: CSVARTDNEQFF. CDR3 coding DNA: TGCAGCGTGGCCAGGACAGACAATGAGCAGTTCTTC. The V gene is TRBV29-1, the J gene TRBJ2-1; a possible D gene is TRBD1 (6 bases). With 6 bases removed from V and 5 bases from J, the gap between germline ends came to 11 bases. The CDR3 runs to 12 residues. Germline V gene lookup returns CDR1 SQVTM and CDR2 ANQGSEA.

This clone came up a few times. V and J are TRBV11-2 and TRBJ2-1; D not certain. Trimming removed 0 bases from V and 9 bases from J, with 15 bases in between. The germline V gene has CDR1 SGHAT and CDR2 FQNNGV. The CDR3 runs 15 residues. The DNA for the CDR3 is TGTGCCAGCAGCTTAGAGGGCCCTAAACCCGGTGAGCAGTTCTTC. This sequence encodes CASSLEGPKPGEQFF.

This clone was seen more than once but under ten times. The CDR3: CASSFEGTGKFYEQYF. The CDR3 nucleotides are TGTGCCAGCAGTTTTGAGGGGACAGGGAAGTTCTACGAGCAGTACTTC. The chain carries TRBV28 and TRBJ2-7; 9 positions match TRBD1. The V and J ends lost 3 bases and 3 bases, in that order; junction bases with no gene match: 9. The CDR3 loop spans 16 amino acids. Germline V gene lookup returns CDR1 MDHEN and CDR2 SYDVKM. Full variable domain (missing parts from reference TRBV28 and TRBJ2-7): DVKVTQSSRYLVKRTGEKVFLECVQDMDHENMFWYRQDPGLGLRLIYFSYDVKMKEKGDIPEGYSVSREKKERFSLILESASTNQTSMYLCASSFEGTGKFYEQYFGPGTRLTVT.

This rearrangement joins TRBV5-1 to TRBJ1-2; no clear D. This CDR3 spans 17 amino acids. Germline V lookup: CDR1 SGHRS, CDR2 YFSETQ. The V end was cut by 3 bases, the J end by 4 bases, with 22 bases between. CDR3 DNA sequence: TGCGCCAGCAGCTGGACCAAGGGTACGGCTGTTGCCTATGGCTACACCTTC. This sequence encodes CASSWTKGTAVAYGYTF.

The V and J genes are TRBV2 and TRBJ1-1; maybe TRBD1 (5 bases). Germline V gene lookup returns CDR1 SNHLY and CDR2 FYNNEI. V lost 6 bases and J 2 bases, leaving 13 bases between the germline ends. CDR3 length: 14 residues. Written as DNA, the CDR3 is TGTGCCAGCAGATACAGGCTACAAAACACTGAAGCTTTCTTT. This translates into CASRYRLQNTEAFF.

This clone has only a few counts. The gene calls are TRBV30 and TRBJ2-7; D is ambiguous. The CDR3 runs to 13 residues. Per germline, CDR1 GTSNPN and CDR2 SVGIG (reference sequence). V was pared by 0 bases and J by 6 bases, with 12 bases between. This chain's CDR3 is CAWSVRVRSEQYF. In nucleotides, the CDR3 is TGTGCCTGGAGTGTAAGGGTCCGCAGCGAGCAGTACTTC.

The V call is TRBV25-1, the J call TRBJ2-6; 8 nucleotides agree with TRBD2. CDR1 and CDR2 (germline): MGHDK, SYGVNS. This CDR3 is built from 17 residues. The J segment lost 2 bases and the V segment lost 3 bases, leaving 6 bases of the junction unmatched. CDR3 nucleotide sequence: TGTGCCAGCAGTGATACACCGGGGGGGCCTGGGGCCAACGTCCTGACTTTC. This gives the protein CASSDTPGGPGANVLTF.

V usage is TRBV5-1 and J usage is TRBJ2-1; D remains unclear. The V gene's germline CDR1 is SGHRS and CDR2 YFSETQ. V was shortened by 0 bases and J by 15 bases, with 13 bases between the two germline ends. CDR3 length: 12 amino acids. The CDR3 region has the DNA TGCGCCAGCAGCTTGGATATGACCTCCCCGTTCTTC. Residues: CASSLDMTSPFF.

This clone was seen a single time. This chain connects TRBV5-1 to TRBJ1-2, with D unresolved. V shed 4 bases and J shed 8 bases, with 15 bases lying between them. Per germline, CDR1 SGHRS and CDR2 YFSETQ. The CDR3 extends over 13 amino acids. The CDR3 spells CASSQPPNAGYTF. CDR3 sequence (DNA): TGCGCCAGCAGCCAACCACCCAATGCGGGCTACACCTTC.